These 26 T cell receptor beta chains share one sample of origin, sequenced in a study of post-analysis software for immune sequencing data. Antigen specificity for these receptors is unknown. General study results and limits: Roughly 5 TRBV segments occurring more often in patients than controls included TRBV5-6, TRBV5-1 and TRBV20-1.

Included in the TCR beta cDNA libraries were unique molecular identifiers. MiXCR, run by TCRdb on the PCR reads, gives a single entry per CDR3 protein. The sample lists around 440,000 distinct CDR3 sequences, roughly 45% occurring once. The sample was blood. These TCRs come from a girl aged 10 to 17 with multiple sclerosis.

The table lists this clonotype with a few counts. At one boundary the junction diverges from the germline segment, which might be a read error. The chain uses TRBV12-3 or TRBV12-4 and TRBJ2-3; 7 nucleotides match TRBD1. There are 14 residues in the CDR3. CDR3 loop: CTSSYRGSSDTQYF. The CDR3 DNA reads as TGTACCAGCAGTTACAGGGGTTCCTCAGATACGCAGTATTTT.

This clonotype was detected ten times or more. The genes are TRBV20-1 and TRBJ2-7; 9 positions agree with TRBD1. Germline trimming cut 6 bases from V and 1 base from J; bases unmatched to any gene: 4. Per germline, CDR1 DFQATT and CDR2 SNEGSKA (reference sequence). This CDR3 has 13 amino acids. The CDR3 sequence is CSASGTGSYEQYF. CDR3 in DNA: TGCAGTGCCAGCGGGACAGGGTCCTACGAGCAGTACTTC.

On this clonotype: One end of the junction varies from germline; a read error may be responsible. The chain carries TRBV7-2 and TRBJ2-3; D may be TRBD2 (5 bases). The CDR3 sequence is 13 residues long. Germline assignment: CDR1 SGHTA and CDR2 FQGNSA. CDR3: CVSRRSRSDTQYF. The CDR3 region has the DNA TGTGTCAGCAGGAGGTCTCGGTCAGATACGCAGTATTTT. The variable domain in full, completed from reference TRBV7-2 and TRBJ2-3, reads GAGVSQSPSNKVTEKGKDVELRCDPISGHTALYWYRQSLGQGLEFLIYFQGNSAPDKSGLPSDRFSAERTGGSVSTLTIQRTQQEDSAVYLCVSRRSRSDTQYFGPGTRLTVL.

This clonotype was seen a handful of times. For the CDR3, the DNA is TGCAGTGCTGCTCCAGGGGGCACAGATACGCAGTATTTT. Translated, it gives CSAAPGGTDTQYF. The rearrangement links TRBV20-1 to TRBJ2-3; a weak D match, TRBD1 (6 bases). Germline V gives CDR1 DFQATT, CDR2 SNEGSKA (reference sequence). V was clipped by 5 bases and J by 1 base, with 10 bases between them. The CDR3 spans 13 residues.

The gene calls are TRBV7-9 and TRBJ1-1; 7 bases fit TRBD1. The V gene's germline CDR1 is SEHNR and CDR2 FQNEAQ (reference sequence). Trimming at V came to 5 bases and at J to 5 bases, leaving 8 bases not matched to a gene. The CDR3 length is 14 residues. The CDR3 region has the DNA TGTGCCAGCAGCCCCTCAGGGGGGTGGACTGAAGCTTTCTTT. As protein: CASSPSGGWTEAFF.

The CDR3 here is CASSTYRGDTQYF. Here the CDR3 DNA reads TGTGCCAGCAGCACCTACAGGGGAGATACGCAGTATTTT. The gene calls are TRBV13 and TRBJ2-3; 7 bases are shared with TRBD1. In germline, CDR1 is PRHDT, CDR2 FYEKMQ (reference sequence). V dropped 5 bases and J dropped 5; count of bases not matched to a gene: 4. The CDR3 consists of 13 residues.

The chain recombines TRBV7-9 with TRBJ2-3; 9 bases line up with TRBD2. The length of the CDR3 is 16 residues. After removal of 5 bases from V and 3 bases from J, the junction contained 9 bases not matched to a gene. Germline lookup yields CDR1 SEHNR and CDR2 FQNEAQ (reference sequence). The CDR3 coding sequence is TGTGCCAGCAGCACGACGACTAGCGGAGGAACAGATACGCAGTATTTT. Amino acids: CASSTTTSGGTDTQYF. The entire variable domain, with the rest obtained from reference TRBV7-9 and TRBJ2-3, is as follows: DTGVSQNPRHKITKRGQNVTFRCDPISEHNRLYWYRQTLGQGPEFLTYFQNEAQLEKSRLLSDRFSAERPKGSFSTLEIQRTEQGDSAMYLCASSTTTSGGTDTQYFGPGTRLTVL.

CDR3 DNA: TGCGCCAGCAGCTTGGGAGGGACGGAGAGGAGCAATCAGCCCCAGCATTTT. It encodes CASSLGGTERSNQPQHF. This rearrangement joins TRBV5-1 to TRBJ1-5, with D maybe TRBD1 (5 bases). The germline CDR1 and CDR2 sequences are SGHRS and YFSETQ. V lost 0 bases to trimming and J lost 1 base, with 14 bases between them. The CDR3 spans 17 residues.

This chain joins TRBV18 and TRBJ1-5, with unresolved D. The CDR3 consists of 16 residues. The V end lost 2 bases, the J end lost 3 bases, and 14 bases lay between the germline ends. From germline, CDR1 is KGHSH and CDR2 LQKENI. This chain's CDR3 is CASSPFVSGDNQPQHF. DNA of the CDR3: TGTGCCAGCTCACCATTTGTGTCAGGTGACAATCAGCCCCAGCATTTT.

The gene calls are TRBV7-3 and TRBJ1-1; 7 nucleotides agree with TRBD1. This CDR3 contains 14 residues. The germline V gene encodes CDR1 SGHTA and CDR2 FQGTGA. V trimming: 4 bases; J trimming: 3 bases; junction bases outside the gene matches: 5. The CDR3 DNA reads TGTGCCAGCAGCTACCAGGGGGGTGACACTGAAGCTTTCTTT. Protein product: CASSYQGGDTEAFF.

The rearrangement links TRBV20-1 to TRBJ2-3, with D unresolved. This CDR3 is 14 amino acids long. Germline values: CDR1 DFQATT, CDR2 SNEGSKA (reference sequence). V was pared by 3 bases and J by 1 base, with 11 bases between. This CDR3 is CSARWSDGTDTQYF. The CDR3 coding sequence is TGCAGTGCTAGGTGGAGCGACGGCACAGATACGCAGTATTTT.

The rearrangement uses TRBV6-5 and TRBJ2-5; D could derive from TRBD1 or TRBD2 (5 bases each). The J call is in doubt because the DNA end fits TRBJ2-7 better. The CDR3 covers 15 residues. Germline V CDR1 and CDR2: MNHEY, SVGAGI. CDR3 in amino acids: CASRGAPGRQYEQYF. Written as DNA, the CDR3 is TGTGCCAGCAGAGGCGCGCCGGGACGCCAATACGAGCAGTACTTC.

The chain has TRBV18 and TRBJ1-5; D is uncertain. The CDR3 extends over 16 amino acids. The germline CDR1 and CDR2 sequences are KGHSH and LQKENI. Trimming left V 0 bases short and J 5 bases short, with 14 bases between. The CDR3 sequence: CASSPPVREADQPQHF. The DNA of the CDR3 is TGTGCCAGCTCACCACCGGTTAGGGAGGCGGATCAGCCCCAGCATTTT. The full variable domain, completed using reference TRBV18 and TRBJ1-5, is NAGVMQNPRHLVRRRGQEARLRCSPMKGHSHVYWYRQLPEEGLKFMVYLQKENIIDESGMPKERFSAEFPKEGPSILRIQQVVRGDSAAYFCASSPPVREADQPQHFGDGTRLSIL.

This chain joins TRBV6-5 and TRBJ1-2; 8 bases align to TRBD1. The V gene's germline CDR1 is MNHEY and CDR2 SVGAGI. This CDR3 contains 17 residues. V lost 0 bases to trimming and J lost 4 bases; unmatched junction nucleotides: 10. The CDR3 loop reads CASSYSTADRAGYGYTF. Here the CDR3 DNA reads TGTGCCAGCAGTTACTCAACGGCGGACAGGGCAGGCTATGGCTACACCTTC.

The genes are TRBV5-5 and TRBJ1-5; D might be TRBD1 (6 bases). This CDR3 is built from 15 residues. Trimming took 0 bases from V and 0 from J, leaving 7 bases between them. CDR1 is SGHKS and CDR2 is YYEKEE in the germline V gene (reference sequence). CDR3 sequence reads: CASSLEGVSNQPQHF. CDR3 coding DNA: TGTGCCAGCAGCTTGGAGGGGGTTAGCAATCAGCCCCAGCATTTT.

The rearrangement uses TRBV20-1 and TRBJ2-1, with D possibly TRBD1 on 5 matching bases. The germline CDR1 and CDR2 sequences are DFQATT and SNEGSKA (reference sequence). Trimming shortened V by 7 bases and J by 2 bases, and 18 bases separated the two germline ends. The CDR3 is made up of 15 amino acids. The CDR3 region has the DNA TGCAGTGTTCCAGGGTTAAGGGGTACCTACAATGAGCAGTTCTTC. As protein: CSVPGLRGTYNEQFF.

The chain couples TRBV2 to TRBJ2-1; 9 bases fit TRBD2. The end of the DNA fits TRBJ2-7 better, so the J call may be wrong. CDR1 and CDR2 from the germline V gene are SNHLY and FYNNEI. The CDR3 totals 15 residues. The DNA of the CDR3 is TGTGCCTGCTTACTTAGCGGGAGCTCCTACAATGAGCAGTACTTC. Its protein is CACLLSGSSYNEQYF.

V gene TRBV5-1 combines with J gene TRBJ1-2, with D perhaps TRBD1 (5 bases). Germline values: CDR1 SGHRS, CDR2 YFSETQ. The CDR3 consists of 14 residues. V was clipped by 5 bases and J by 4 bases, with 15 bases between them. This CDR3 reads CASSPGMGPYGYTF. The CDR3 region has the DNA TGCGCCAGCAGTCCGGGCATGGGGCCCTATGGCTACACCTTC.

The V gene is TRBV20-1, the J gene TRBJ2-7, with D possibly TRBD2 on 6 matching bases. Trimming removed 1 base from V and 1 base from J, with 14 bases in between. CDR1 and CDR2 from the germline V gene are DFQATT and SNEGSKA (reference sequence). This CDR3 region has 15 residues. The CDR3 DNA reads as TGCAGTGCTAGAGGCCCTAGCGATTCATCCTACGAGCAGTACTTC. Its translation: CSARGPSDSSYEQYF.

This clonotype has a single count. J is TRBJ2-2 and V is TRBV6-2 or TRBV6-3; 7 bases align to TRBD1. Germline V gene sequence: CDR1 MNHEY, CDR2 SVGEGT. J was trimmed by 1 base and V by 3 bases; bases with no gene match: 5. CDR3 length: 16 residues. CDR3 protein: CASSYSGQRNTGELFF. The CDR3 nucleotides are TGTGCCAGCAGTTATTCGGGACAGAGGAACACCGGGGAGCTGTTTTTT.

V and J are TRBV7-9 and TRBJ2-3, with 11 bases fitting TRBD2. J was trimmed by 14 bases and V by 4 bases; bases with no gene match: 14. The CDR3 totals 15 residues. CDR1 and CDR2 from the germline V gene are SEHNR and FQNEAQ (reference sequence). In nucleotides, the CDR3 is TGTGCCAGCAGCTCCCAGACTAGCGGGATAAACCAACCGTATTTT. Translated: CASSSQTSGINQPYF.

At least ten counts were recorded for this clonotype. V is TRBV28 and J is TRBJ2-7; D is unclear. The germline V and J ends were trimmed by 2 bases and 0 bases, with 5 bases remaining between them. The CDR3 totals 13 residues. Germline V gene data show CDR1 as MDHEN and CDR2 as SYDVKM. CDR3 DNA sequence: TGTGCCAGCAGTTTACGAGGCTCCTACGAGCAGTACTTC. Translation: CASSLRGSYEQYF.

This clonotype was seen a few times. One end of the junction is discordant with germline, which a read error may explain. The V and J genes are TRBV5-5 and TRBJ2-3; 11 positions agree with TRBD2. The germline V gene has CDR1 SGHKS and CDR2 YYEKEE (reference sequence). This CDR3 has 16 amino acids. The CDR3 region is CASSLSTSGDTDMQYF. As DNA, the CDR3 is TGTGCCAGCAGCCTATCGACTAGCGGGGACACAGATATGCAGTATTTT.

This rearrangement joins TRBV7-2 to TRBJ2-7; D gene unclear. CDR1 SGHTA and CDR2 FQGNSA come from the germline V gene. Trimming removed 4 bases at V and 3 bases at J, with 10 bases between. The CDR3 is made up of 13 amino acids. Here the CDR3 DNA reads TGTGCCAGCAGCTCTTATGTTGGCTACGAGCAGTACTTC. Amino acid sequence: CASSSYVGYEQYF.

The chain recombines TRBV3-1 with TRBJ1-2; the match to TRBD1 covers 9 bases. Germline V lookup: CDR1 LGHDT, CDR2 YNNKEL (reference sequence). The CDR3 contains 15 residues. J lost 3 bases, V lost 1 base, and 3 bases had no gene match. The CDR3 DNA follows: TGTGCCAGCAGCCAAGGGGACAGGGTGGACTATGGCTACACCTTC. It codes for CASSQGDRVDYGYTF.

This chain connects TRBV7-2 to TRBJ2-6; TRBD2 aligns across 7 bases. The CDR3 length is 14 residues. After removal of 5 bases from V and 10 bases from J, the junction contained 8 bases not matched to a gene. CDR1 SGHTA and CDR2 FQGNSA come from the germline V gene. The CDR3 DNA is TGTGCCAGCAGCGAAGGGCGGGAGCTAAACGTCCTGACTTTC. Translating it yields CASSEGRELNVLTF.